These 13 T cell receptor beta chains came from one sample sequenced in a study of regulatory T cells in long-lasting Graves disease. Through Arm-PCR of CDR3 regions and iRepertoire HTBI primers, TCR beta libraries were built. In TCRdb, the multiplex PCR reads were re-called with MiXCR into one record per CDR3 protein. The sample records about 380,000 distinct CDR3 sequences, less than 20% being singletons. Time point given: newly diagnosed GD, antithyroid drugs for less than 3 months. There was RNA extracted from PBMCs, and the TCR library was made from it. Sample: peripheral blood mononuclear cells (PBMCs), taken at new diagnosis, from a patient treated with antithyroid drugs. All receptors derive from a female donor with Graves disease.

In its sample, this clonotype was seen many times. The chain is built from TRBV2 and TRBJ2-3; 7 bases agree with TRBD1. Unmatched junction bases numbered 5, after V lost 6 bases and J lost 2 bases. Germline CDR1 SNHLY, CDR2 FYNNEI. CDR3 length: 14 amino acids. The DNA of the CDR3 is TGTGCCAGCAGGACGGGACAGAACACAGATACGCAGTATTTT. Amino acids: CASRTGQNTDTQYF.

This clonotype showed up many times. V and J are TRBV10-3 and TRBJ2-7; D is possibly TRBD1 (6 bases). Germline values: CDR1 ENHRY, CDR2 SYGVKD. Trimming shortened V by 4 bases and J by 1 base, and 14 bases separated the two germline ends. CDR3 length: 15 residues. CDR3 nucleotide sequence: TGTGCCATCAGTGCCAGGGGAAGTGATTCCTACGAGCAGTACTTC. Protein: CAISARGSDSYEQYF.

At least ten counts were recorded for this clonotype. The chain employs TRBV20-1 and TRBJ2-2; the D gene is possibly TRBD2 (5 bases). This CDR3 contains 14 residues. The germline CDR1 and CDR2 sequences are DFQATT and SNEGSKA (reference sequence). Trimming left V 2 bases short and J 1 base short, with 8 bases between. CDR3 in amino acids: CSARRRGNTGELFF. Here the CDR3 DNA reads TGCAGTGCTAGACGCCGGGGGAACACCGGGGAGCTGTTTTTT.

In this sample, this clonotype turned up many times. The V gene is TRBV20-1, the J gene TRBJ2-7, with 8 bases lining up with TRBD1. The CDR3 runs to 14 residues. With V trimmed by 6 bases and J by 4 bases, 11 bases remained unmatched. Germline V CDR1 and CDR2: DFQATT, SNEGSKA (reference sequence). The CDR3 nucleotides are TGCAGTGCCACAAGGACAGGGTTATCGTACGAGCAGTACTTC. It encodes CSATRTGLSYEQYF.

This clonotype was observed at least ten times. V usage is TRBV20-1 and J usage is TRBJ2-1; D gene uncertain. The CDR3 has 14 amino acids. V was shortened by 6 bases and J by 8 bases, with 20 bases between the two germline ends. The germline gives CDR1 DFQATT, CDR2 SNEGSKA (reference sequence). DNA for the CDR3: TGCAGTGCGGTAGGCGAGCCTCTGCCCCATGAGCAGTTCTTC. Its protein is CSAVGEPLPHEQFF.

This clonotype occurred many times. The chain carries TRBV9 and TRBJ1-3; D might be TRBD1 (6 bases). The V end was cut by 3 bases, the J end by 0 bases, with 10 bases between. The CDR3 consists of 15 residues. Germline CDR1 and CDR2: SGDLS and YYNGEE. CDR3 amino acids: CASSALDSSGNTIYF. The DNA for the CDR3 is TGTGCCAGCAGCGCCCTGGACAGCTCTGGAAACACCATATATTTT.

This clonotype was seen more than once but under ten times. CDR3 in amino acids: CASSEGQAYGYTF. The CDR3 DNA follows: TGTGCCAGCTCAGAGGGACAGGCCTATGGCTACACCTTC. V usage is TRBV18 and J usage is TRBJ1-2; TRBD1 aligns across 8 bases. The CDR3 covers 13 residues. The junction had 3 bases not matched to a gene; V was cut back by 5 bases and J by 4 bases. In germline, CDR1 is KGHSH, CDR2 LQKENI.

The genes are TRBV2 and TRBJ2-2; D remains unclear. The ends were cut back, 4 bases at V and 5 bases at J, with 11 bases in the middle. Germline V gene lookup returns CDR1 SNHLY and CDR2 FYNNEI. The CDR3 contains 14 residues. DNA of the CDR3: TGTGCCAGCAGTGGCCCCACCCGGACCGGGGAGCTGTTTTTT. Translated: CASSGPTRTGELFF. The full variable domain, rest sourced from reference TRBV2 and TRBJ2-2, is EPEVTQTPSHQVTQMGQEVILRCVPISNHLYFYWYRQILGQKVEFLVSFYNNEISEKSEIFDDQFSVERPDGSNFTLKIRSTKLEDSAMYFCASSGPTRTGELFFGEGSRLTVL.

This clonotype was detected many times. The chain has TRBV7-3 and TRBJ2-1; 7 bases match TRBD2. Unmatched junction bases numbered 13, after V lost 5 bases and J lost 9 bases. Germline lookup yields CDR1 SGHTA and CDR2 FQGTGA. The CDR3 length is 15 residues. CDR3 in DNA: TGTGCCAGCAGCCCTGTGGCGGGAGAGGTCGTTGAGCAGTTCTTC. As protein: CASSPVAGEVVEQFF.

This clonotype has a count of ten or more. This chain joins TRBV20-1 and TRBJ2-7; 8 bases are a match to TRBD1. Trimming cost V 5 bases and J 3 bases; bases outside gene matches: 9. Per germline, CDR1 DFQATT and CDR2 SNEGSKA (reference sequence). The CDR3 consists of 14 residues. CDR3 DNA sequence: TGCAGTGCTTTTTATGGACAGGGTTTCTACGAGCAGTACTTC. Protein: CSAFYGQGFYEQYF.

The sample holds one count of this clonotype. CDR3 residues: CASSPPRRGAGYEQYF. The CDR3 DNA reads TGTGCCAGCAGCCCTCCTCGGCGGGGGGCAGGCTACGAGCAGTACTTC. The rearrangement uses TRBV7-9 and TRBJ2-7; 8 bases match TRBD2. The CDR3 loop spans 16 amino acids. Looked up from germline, CDR1 is SEHNR and CDR2 is FQNEAQ (reference sequence). V shed 5 bases and J 3 bases; nucleotides not matched to a gene: 12. Looking up the rest from reference TRBV7-9 and TRBJ2-7 gives the full variable domain: DTGVSQNPRHKITKRGQNVTFRCDPISEHNRLYWYRQTLGQGPEFLTYFQNEAQLEKSRLLSDRFSAERPKGSFSTLEIQRTEQGDSAMYLCASSPPRRGAGYEQYFGPGTRLTVT.

This clonotype was detected ten times or more. V gene TRBV12-3 or TRBV12-4 combines with J gene TRBJ1-2; D not resolved. With 2 bases removed from V and 7 bases from J, the gap between germline ends came to 14 bases. This CDR3 is built from 14 residues. This chain's CDR3 is CASSLSPGMAGYTF. In nucleotides, the CDR3 is TGTGCCAGCAGTTTATCACCGGGGATGGCTGGCTACACCTTC.

This clonotype was observed at least ten times. V usage is TRBV7-2 and J usage is TRBJ2-7, with 7 bases matching TRBD1. Germline CDR1 and CDR2: SGHTA and FQGNSA. Germline trimming cut 5 bases from V and 6 bases from J; bases unmatched to any gene: 4. This CDR3 is 12 amino acids long. The CDR3 is CASSPTGPEQYF. The CDR3 DNA reads as TGTGCCAGCAGCCCGACAGGGCCCGAGCAGTACTTC.